This TCR beta chain was found in a study of PD-1 blockade in classical Hodgkin lymphoma. Findings and limits, study-wide: By C4D1, CD4+ diversity increased significantly, especially in complete responders.

Each patient relapsed following autologous stem cell transplantation, and prior brentuximab vedotin exposure differed. Generated by immunoSEQ multiplex PCR, the TCRdb table keeps only in-frame clones and is missing some. The sample shows 30,000 or so clones, around 71% of them seen only once. The CDR3 loop spans 17 amino acids. With 4 bases removed from V and 4 bases from J, the gap between germline ends came to 23 bases. In germline, CDR1 is SGDLS, CDR2 YYNGEE. Comment on this clone: What it binds is unknown.

This receptor was obtained from a human donor with classical Hodgkin lymphoma. The chain employs TRBV9 and TRBJ2-5; D call uncertain. The sequences come from peripheral blood mononuclear cells (PBMCs), collected before the second cycle of nivolumab. CDR3 protein: CASSTPERGAPSETQYF. CDR3 bases: TGTGCCAGCAGCACCCCTGAACGTGGAGCCCCGTCAGAGACCCAGTACTTC. Together with reference TRBV9 and TRBJ2-5, the CDR3 gives the full variable domain: DSGVTQTPKHLITATGQRVTLRCSPRSGDLSVYWYQQSLDQGLQFLIQYYNGEERAKGNILERFSAQQFPDLHSELNLSSLELGDSALYFCASSTPERGAPSETQYFGPGTRLLVL.